These 2 T cell receptor beta chains came from one sample sequenced in a study of radiotherapy plus CTLA-4 blockade in lung cancer. Profiling relied on immunoSEQ multiplex PCR, and the TCRdb table lists in-frame clones only, not all of them. The data show approximately 82,000 clones, about 85% seen once. The sample here was peripheral blood, taken from a patient treated with radiotherapy plus ipilimumab. All receptors come from a human donor with non-small cell lung cancer that progressed on radiotherapy plus ipilimumab.

The chain employs TRBV6-5 and TRBJ1-1, with D perhaps matching TRBD1 (5 bases). CDR1 is MNHEY, CDR2 SVGAGI, per germline. Trimming removed 6 bases from V and 2 bases from J, with 13 bases in between. This CDR3 contains 14 residues. CDR3 DNA: TGTGCCAGCAGGGTGACGGGGGTCAACACTGAAGCTTTCTTT. Translating it yields CASRVTGVNTEAFF.

The chain has TRBV5-1 and TRBJ1-1; 9 bases align to TRBD1. The CDR3 is made up of 15 amino acids. Germline CDR1 SGHRS, CDR2 YFSETQ. V lost 6 bases, J lost 2 bases, and 8 bases stayed unmatched. The DNA for the CDR3 is TGCGCCAGCACGCTCTTGGACAGGGGAAACACTGAAGCTTTCTTT. As protein: CASTLLDRGNTEAFF.